This T cell receptor beta chain was documented in a study of read filtering for tumor transcriptome and immune sequencing. Study background: Among patients, 17 to 20 were male and more than 13 female, aged roughly 45 to 85 (mean about 69). After DNase treatment, RNA was made into whole-transcriptome libraries.

V shed 5 bases and J shed 8 bases, with 13 bases lying between them. The CDR3 has 13 amino acids. Germline CDR1 and CDR2: SGHTA and FQGTGA. From approximately 400 ng of RNA, a library with molecular barcoded alpha/delta and beta/gamma adaptors was made. TCRdb independently ran MiXCR on the reads; one entry per CDR3 protein. The sample lists approximately 62,000 distinct CDR3 sequences; approximately 18% were seen once. In its sample, this clonotype was seen many times. The receptor was isolated from a donor over 35 with multiple myeloma. The chain combines TRBV7-3 with TRBJ2-1; D is possibly TRBD1 or TRBD2 (5 bases each). The sequenced material came from a population of CD138-negative cells sorted from bone marrow. CDR3 region: CASSMGTKDEQFF. CDR3 in DNA: TGTGCCAGCAGCATGGGGACGAAGGATGAGCAGTTCTTC.